These 15 T cell receptor beta chains came from one sample sequenced in a study of cytomegalovirus exposure and HLA in healthy donors. Primers: 60 Vbeta forward and 13 Jbeta reverse. Assay used: immunoSEQ multiplex PCR; TCRdb lists only in-frame clones, some missing. The sample lists about 140,000 clones, more than 70% occurring once. Material for sequencing was PBMCs. The source of these receptors is a male donor in good health and CMV-seronegative.

V usage is TRBV11-2 and J usage is TRBJ2-2, with 8 bases fitting TRBD1. J gave up 0 bases and V 5 bases, and 5 bases lay outside the gene matches. In germline, CDR1 is SGHAT, CDR2 FQNNGV. CDR3 length: 16 amino acids. This CDR3 is CASSPTGVTNTGELFF. The CDR3 DNA reads TGTGCCAGCAGCCCGACAGGGGTTACGAACACCGGGGAGCTGTTTTTT.

The chain uses TRBV19 and TRBJ1-1; 8 bases are shared with TRBD1. V trimming: 3 bases; J trimming: 2 bases; junction bases outside the gene matches: 8. Germline V CDR1 and CDR2: LNHDA, SQIVND (reference sequence). The CDR3 runs 16 residues. CDR3 sequence reads: CASSIDGAGGNTEAFF. The CDR3 DNA reads TGTGCCAGTAGTATCGATGGGGCAGGGGGCAACACTGAAGCTTTCTTT.

The rearrangement links TRBV7-2 to TRBJ1-3; D ambiguous. V lost 4 bases, J lost 4 bases, and 11 bases lay in between. The germline gives CDR1 SGHTA, CDR2 FQGNSA. The CDR3 is made up of 14 amino acids. The CDR3 sequence: CASSSSTVGNTIYF. For the CDR3, the DNA is TGTGCCAGCAGCTCATCAACAGTGGGAAACACCATATATTTT.

This chain links TRBV5-4 with TRBJ2-2; TRBD1 matches at 7 bases. This CDR3 spans 14 amino acids. With V trimmed by 6 bases and J by 4 bases, 6 bases remained unmatched. Germline V gene data show CDR1 as SGHNT and CDR2 as YYREEE (reference sequence). For the CDR3, the DNA is TGTGCCAGCACTCCGGGACAGCTCACCGGGGAGCTGTTTTTT. Translated, it gives CASTPGQLTGELFF.

The chain recombines TRBV5-1 with TRBJ2-1, with 8 bases that match TRBD2. The V segment lost 0 bases and the J segment 6 bases; nucleotides outside the gene matches: 8. The CDR3 has 16 residues. Germline CDR1 and CDR2: SGHRS and YFSETQ. The CDR3 loop is CASSLAGGQTFNEQFF. CDR3 nucleotide sequence: TGCGCCAGCAGCTTGGCGGGGGGGCAAACTTTCAATGAGCAGTTCTTC.

The genes are TRBV27 and TRBJ2-5; no clear D. Per the germline V gene, CDR1 is MNHEY and CDR2 is SMNVEV (reference sequence). The CDR3 totals 12 residues. The V and J ends lost 6 bases and 7 bases respectively, with 12 bases between them. The CDR3, as DNA: TGTGCCAGCAGCGGGTCCATGGGGACCCAGTACTTC. It yields the protein CASSGSMGTQYF.

This clone was recorded a few times. CDR3: CASSPGVGVGTGELFF. The CDR3 DNA follows: TGTGCCAGCAGCCCCGGTGTGGGAGTCGGCACCGGGGAGCTGTTTTTT. The chain is built from TRBV11-3 and TRBJ2-2; D perhaps matches TRBD2 (5 bases). The CDR3 extends over 16 amino acids. The germline CDR1 and CDR2 sequences are SGHNT and YENEEA. The V gene lost 5 bases and the J gene lost 4 bases, with 17 bases spanning the gap.

V is TRBV7-8 and J is TRBJ2-7, with 7 bases aligning to TRBD1. Germline V CDR1 and CDR2: SGHVS, FQNEAQ. With V trimmed by 4 bases and J by 1 base, 7 bases remained unmatched. CDR3 size: 15 residues. CDR3 DNA: TGTGCCAGCAGCTCGGGACAGTCGGGATCCTACGAGCAGTACTTC. This gives the protein CASSSGQSGSYEQYF.

The rearrangement uses TRBV6-5 and TRBJ2-7, with D uncertain. Germline loops: CDR1 MNHEY, CDR2 SVGAGI. V lost 2 bases to trimming and J lost 3 bases, with 8 bases between them. The CDR3 is made up of 13 amino acids. The CDR3 reads CASSYQADYEQYF. CDR3 in DNA: TGTGCCAGCAGTTACCAGGCAGACTACGAGCAGTACTTC.

V usage is TRBV29-1 and J usage is TRBJ1-1, with 7 bases that match TRBD1. The V gene's germline CDR1 is SQVTM and CDR2 ANQGSEA. V trimming: 4 bases; J trimming: 0 bases; junction bases outside the gene matches: 17. This CDR3 is 18 amino acids long. DNA of the CDR3: TGCAGCGTTGTGGGCGGGGGGGCCCGGGACAGACTGAACACTGAAGCTTTCTTT. Translation: CSVVGGGARDRLNTEAFF.

J is TRBJ2-5 and V is TRBV18; a weak D match, TRBD2 (6 bases). CDR1 is KGHSH and CDR2 is LQKENI in the germline V gene. The V gene lost 3 bases and the J gene lost 4 bases, with 6 bases spanning the gap. This CDR3 has 12 amino acids. CDR3 in amino acids: CASSPGGETQYF. In nucleotides, the CDR3 is TGTGCCAGCTCACCGGGGGGAGAGACCCAGTACTTC.

V and J are TRBV7-9 and TRBJ1-2; TRBD1 aligns across 7 bases. V lost 5 bases to trimming and J lost 8 bases; unmatched junction nucleotides: 8. Looked up from germline, CDR1 is SEHNR and CDR2 is FQNEAQ (reference sequence). CDR3 length: 13 residues. CDR3 loop: CASSTPDRAGYTF. CDR3 DNA sequence: TGTGCCAGCAGCACCCCAGACAGGGCCGGCTACACCTTC.

V is TRBV12-5 and J is TRBJ1-5, with TRBD1 as a possible D gene (6 bases). V was pared by 0 bases and J by 2 bases, with 14 bases between. The germline CDR1 and CDR2 sequences are LGHNT and FRNRAP. The CDR3 is 17 amino acids. The CDR3, as DNA: TGTGCTAGTGGTTTGGTACTTGGGGGCCTCGGCAATCAGCCCCAGCATTTT. This sequence encodes CASGLVLGGLGNQPQHF.

This clone was seen a few times. This chain uses TRBV6-5 with TRBJ1-1; 7 nucleotides line up with TRBD1. CDR1 is MNHEY, CDR2 SVGAGI, per germline. The CDR3 length is 15 residues. Unmatched junction bases numbered 6, after V lost 0 bases and J lost 5 bases. CDR3 sequence reads: CASSYSTTGVTEAFF. The CDR3 DNA reads as TGTGCCAGCAGTTACTCGACTACAGGGGTTACTGAAGCTTTCTTT.

The chain is built from TRBV7-9 and TRBJ1-2; 8 bases match TRBD1. Germline values: CDR1 SEHNR, CDR2 FQNEAQ (reference sequence). The CDR3 has 17 amino acids. The junction had 12 bases not matched to a gene; V was cut back by 2 bases and J by 4 bases. CDR3: CASSLIGRGLHLYGYTF. Here the CDR3 DNA reads TGTGCCAGCAGCTTAATTGGCAGGGGGCTTCATCTCTATGGCTACACCTTC.